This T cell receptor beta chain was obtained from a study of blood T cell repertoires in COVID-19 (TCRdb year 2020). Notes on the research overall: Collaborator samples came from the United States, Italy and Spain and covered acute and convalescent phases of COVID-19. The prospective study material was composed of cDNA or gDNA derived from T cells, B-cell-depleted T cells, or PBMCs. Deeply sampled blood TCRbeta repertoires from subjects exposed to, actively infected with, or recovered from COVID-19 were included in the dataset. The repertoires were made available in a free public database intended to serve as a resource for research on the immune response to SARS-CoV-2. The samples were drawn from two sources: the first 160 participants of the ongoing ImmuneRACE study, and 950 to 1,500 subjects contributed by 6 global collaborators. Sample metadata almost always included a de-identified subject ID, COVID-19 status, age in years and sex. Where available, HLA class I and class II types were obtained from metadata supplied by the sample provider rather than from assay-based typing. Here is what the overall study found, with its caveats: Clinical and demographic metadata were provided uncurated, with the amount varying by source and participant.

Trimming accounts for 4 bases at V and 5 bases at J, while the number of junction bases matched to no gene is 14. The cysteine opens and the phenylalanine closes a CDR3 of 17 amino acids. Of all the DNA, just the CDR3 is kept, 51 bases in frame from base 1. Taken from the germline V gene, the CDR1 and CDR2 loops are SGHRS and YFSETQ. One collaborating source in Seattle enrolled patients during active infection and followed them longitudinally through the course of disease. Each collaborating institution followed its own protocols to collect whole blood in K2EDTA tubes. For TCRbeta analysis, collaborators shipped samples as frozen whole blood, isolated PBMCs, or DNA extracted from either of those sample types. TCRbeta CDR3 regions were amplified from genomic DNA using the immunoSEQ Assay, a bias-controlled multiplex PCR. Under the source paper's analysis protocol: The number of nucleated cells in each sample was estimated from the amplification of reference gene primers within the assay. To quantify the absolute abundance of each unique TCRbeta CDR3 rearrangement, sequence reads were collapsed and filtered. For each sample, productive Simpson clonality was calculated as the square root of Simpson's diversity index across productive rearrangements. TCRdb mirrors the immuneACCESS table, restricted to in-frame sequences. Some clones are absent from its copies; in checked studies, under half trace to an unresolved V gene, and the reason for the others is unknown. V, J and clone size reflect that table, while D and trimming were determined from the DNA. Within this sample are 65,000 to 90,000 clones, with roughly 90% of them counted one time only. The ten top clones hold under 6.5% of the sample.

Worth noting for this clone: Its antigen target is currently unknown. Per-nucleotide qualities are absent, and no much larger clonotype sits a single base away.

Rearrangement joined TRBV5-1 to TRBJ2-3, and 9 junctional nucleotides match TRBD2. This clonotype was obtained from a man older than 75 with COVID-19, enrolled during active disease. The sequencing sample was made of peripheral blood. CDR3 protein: CASSPSGGGAGQDTQYF. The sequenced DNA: TGCGCCAGCAGCCCCTCTGGCGGGGGGGCGGGTCAAGATACGCAGTATTTT.